The 10 T cell receptor beta chains below were found in one sample sequenced in a study of technical replicates of blood from a few donors. Libraries were prepared by immunoSEQ multiplex PCR; TCRdb keeps only in-frame clonotypes and omits some of them. The sample lists about 73,000 clones, 90% to 95% occurring once. Sample: PBMCs. The receptors here all came from a human donor in good health. Some clones in this sample may be carry-over from other donors' samples.

The chain recombines TRBV7-2 with TRBJ1-3; 10 bases line up with TRBD1. The CDR3 is 18 amino acids. Looked up from germline, CDR1 is SGHTA and CDR2 is FQGNSA. With V trimmed by 5 bases and J by 5 bases, 15 bases remained unmatched. CDR3 nucleotide sequence: TGTGCCAGCAGCCTCCTCCCGGGACAGGGGAACAAGCGAAACACCATATATTTT. Its translation: CASSLLPGQGNKRNTIYF.

The chain uses TRBV29-1 and TRBJ2-7; possibly TRBD2 for D (5 bases). In germline, CDR1 is SQVTM, CDR2 ANQGSEA. Trimming left V 4 bases short and J 1 base short, with 20 bases between. The CDR3 has 16 amino acids. The CDR3 DNA reads TGCAGCGTTGGAAGAGGTATCGGGGTCCTATCCTACGAGCAGTACTTC. It is translated as CSVGRGIGVLSYEQYF.

This clone showed up many times. The chain combines TRBV7-9 with TRBJ2-1, with D possibly TRBD1 on 6 matching bases. Trimming stripped 5 bases from V and 2 bases from J, with 13 bases between. The germline V gene has CDR1 SEHNR and CDR2 FQNEAQ (reference sequence). The CDR3 contains 15 residues. The CDR3 is CASSRPRDTYNEQFF. The CDR3 DNA is TGTGCCAGCAGCCGCCCCAGGGACACCTACAATGAGCAGTTCTTC.

The gene calls are TRBV30 and TRBJ2-5; D is undetermined. Trimming left V 0 bases short and J 2 bases short, with 19 bases between. The CDR3 sequence is 17 residues long. Germline-derived CDR1 and CDR2 are GTSNPN and SVGIG (reference sequence). CDR3 nucleotide sequence: TGTGCCTGGAGTGTACGAGTAGTGAGAGGCCTACAAGAGACCCAGTACTTC. Translating it yields CAWSVRVVRGLQETQYF.

The J gene is TRBJ2-3, the V gene TRBV7-7; 7 nucleotides align to TRBD1. The junction had 4 bases not matched to a gene; V was cut back by 1 base and J by 3 bases. The length of the CDR3 is 15 residues. Per germline, CDR1 SSHAT and CDR2 FNYEAQ (reference sequence). Here the CDR3 reads CASSLDGTATDTQYF. The CDR3 DNA follows: TGTGCCAGCAGCTTAGATGGGACAGCTACAGATACGCAGTATTTT.

This clone was seen only once. The V gene is TRBV5-1, the J gene TRBJ2-7; D remains unclear. CDR1 is SGHRS, CDR2 YFSETQ, per germline. Between the trimmed V and J ends, which lost 2 bases and 0 bases, there was a span of 15 bases. The CDR3 is made up of 16 amino acids. The CDR3 DNA reads as TGCGCCAGCAGCTTCATCGGTAGTCCAAGCTCCTACGAGCAGTACTTC. Translation: CASSFIGSPSSYEQYF.

The rearrangement uses TRBV9 and TRBJ2-1, with TRBD2 matching 13 bases. V lost 0 bases, J lost 6 bases, and 9 bases stayed unmatched. The length of the CDR3 is 18 residues. The germline CDR1 and CDR2 sequences are SGDLS and YYNGEE. In DNA form, the CDR3 reads TGTGCCAGCAGCGTAGCTTTTTGGACTAGCGGGGGCCGCAATGAGCAGTTCTTC. Amino acids: CASSVAFWTSGGRNEQFF.

The J gene is TRBJ2-1, the V gene TRBV5-8, with 7 positions matching TRBD1. With V trimmed by 2 bases and J by 7 bases, 6 bases remained unmatched. CDR1 SGHTS and CDR2 YDEGEE come from the germline V gene. This CDR3 contains 14 residues. The CDR3 reads CASSLYRGRNEQFF. The CDR3 region has the DNA TGTGCCAGCAGCTTATACAGGGGTAGAAATGAGCAGTTCTTC.

V is TRBV7-9 and J is TRBJ2-1, with TRBD2 identical over 11 bases. The CDR3 has 16 amino acids. The germline CDR1 and CDR2 sequences are SEHNR and FQNEAQ (reference sequence). Trimming cost V 5 bases and J 2 bases; bases outside gene matches: 5. CDR3 sequence: CASSGLAGGPYNEQFF. As DNA, the CDR3 is TGTGCCAGCAGCGGGTTAGCGGGAGGGCCCTACAATGAGCAGTTCTTC.

This sequence joins TRBV6-1 and TRBJ2-5, with 10 bases identical to TRBD1. Germline V gives CDR1 MNHNS, CDR2 SASEGT. The CDR3 has 14 residues. Trimming at V came to 4 bases and at J to 6 bases, leaving 5 bases not matched to a gene. CDR3 protein: CASSGRTGGQTQYF. The CDR3 DNA reads as TGTGCCAGCAGTGGCCGGACAGGGGGACAGACCCAGTACTTC.